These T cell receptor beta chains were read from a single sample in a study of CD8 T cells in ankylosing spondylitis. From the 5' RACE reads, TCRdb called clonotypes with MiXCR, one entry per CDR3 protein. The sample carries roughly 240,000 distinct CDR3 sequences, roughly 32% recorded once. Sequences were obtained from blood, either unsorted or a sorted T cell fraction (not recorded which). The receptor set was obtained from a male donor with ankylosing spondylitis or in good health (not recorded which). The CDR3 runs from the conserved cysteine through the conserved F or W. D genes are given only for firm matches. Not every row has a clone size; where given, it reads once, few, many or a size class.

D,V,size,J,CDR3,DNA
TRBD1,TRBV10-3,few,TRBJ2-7,CAIRKSDREANEQYF,TGTGCCATCAGGAAATCCGACAGGGAAGCTAACGAGCAGTACTTC
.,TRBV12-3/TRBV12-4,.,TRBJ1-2,CASSPRGGYGYTF,TGTGCCAGCAGCCCCAGGGGCGGCTATGGCTACACCTTC
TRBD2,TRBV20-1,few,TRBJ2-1,CSARADLLAGGDEQFF,TGCAGTGCTAGAGCCGATCTACTAGCGGGGGGCGATGAGCAGTTCTTC
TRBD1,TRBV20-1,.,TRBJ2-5,CSAPTGSRRETQYF,TGCAGTGCTCCGACAGGGTCGCGGCGAGAGACCCAGTACTTC
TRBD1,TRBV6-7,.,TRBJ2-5,CASSSAGTGEETQYF,TGTGCCAGCAGTTCGGCCGGGACAGGCGAAGAGACCCAGTACTTC
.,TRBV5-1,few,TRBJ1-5,CASSLNGRGQPQHF,TGCGCCAGCAGCTTGAACGGCAGGGGACAGCCCCAGCATTTT
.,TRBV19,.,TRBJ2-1,CATGREYSEQFF,TGTGCCACCGGCAGGGAATATAGTGAGCAGTTCTTC
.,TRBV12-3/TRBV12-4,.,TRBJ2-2,CASSYDGELFF,TGTGCCAGCAGTTATGACGGGGAGCTGTTTTTT
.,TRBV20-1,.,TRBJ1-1,CSASDYALLNTEAFF,TGCAGTGCTAGTGACTACGCCCTTCTGAACACTGAAGCTTTCTTT
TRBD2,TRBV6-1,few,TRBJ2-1,CASSRGVSSYNEQFF,TGTGCCAGCAGTCGGGGGGTTAGCTCCTACAATGAGCAGTTCTTC
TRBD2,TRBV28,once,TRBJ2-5,CASSFVLAVQTQYF,TGTGCCAGCAGTTTTGTACTAGCGGTGCAGACCCAGTACTTC
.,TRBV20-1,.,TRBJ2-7,CSAKGRTIGNEQYF,TGCAGTGCTAAGGGACGGACGATCGGTAACGAGCAGTACTTC
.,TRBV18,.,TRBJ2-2,CASSPGTATNTGELFF,TGTGCCAGCTCACCCGGGACGGCTACGAACACCGGGGAGCTGTTTTTT
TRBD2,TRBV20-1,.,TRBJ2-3,CSARYIAGGRHF,TGCAGTGCTAGATATATAGCGGGGGGGCGGCATTTT
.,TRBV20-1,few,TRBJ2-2,CSAIDPNTGELFF,TGCAGTGCCATTGACCCCAACACCGGGGAGCTGTTTTTT
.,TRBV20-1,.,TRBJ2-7,CSVTSPWAWGDEQYF,TGCAGTGTAACATCTCCCTGGGCCTGGGGGGACGAGCAGTACTTC
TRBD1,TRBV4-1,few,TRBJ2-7,CASSQTGTGPYEQYF,TGCGCCAGCAGCCAAACTGGGACAGGTCCCTACGAGCAGTACTTC
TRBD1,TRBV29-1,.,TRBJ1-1,CSAGQGGETEAFF,TGCAGCGCCGGACAGGGCGGGGAGACTGAAGCTTTCTTT
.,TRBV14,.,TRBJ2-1,CASSQGLGEQFF,TGTGCCAGCAGCCAAGGGCTGGGTGAGCAGTTCTTC
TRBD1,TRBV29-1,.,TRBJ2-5,CSVELQGQETQYF,TGCAGCGTTGAATTACAGGGGCAAGAGACCCAGTACTTC
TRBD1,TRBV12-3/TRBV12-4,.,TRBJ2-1,CASTPTGVNEQFF,TGTGCCAGCACCCCGACAGGGGTCAATGAGCAGTTCTTC
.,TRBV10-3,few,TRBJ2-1,CAISELDEQFF,TGTGCCATCAGTGAGTTGGATGAGCAGTTCTTC
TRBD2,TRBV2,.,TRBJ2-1,CASSVTGLAGVEQFF,TGTGCCAGCAGTGTTACGGGACTAGCGGGGGTGGAGCAGTTCTTC
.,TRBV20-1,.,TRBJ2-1,CSARWGPANEQFF,TGCAGTGCTAGATGGGGGCCAGCAAATGAGCAGTTCTTC
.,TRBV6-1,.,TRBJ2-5,CASRVNAYQQETQYF,TGTGCCAGCAGAGTAAACGCTTACCAACAAGAGACCCAGTACTTC
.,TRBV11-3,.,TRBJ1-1,CASSLFMNTEAFF,TGTGCCAGCAGCCTCTTTATGAACACTGAAGCTTTCTTT
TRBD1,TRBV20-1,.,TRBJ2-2,CSAVDRERGGELFF,TGCAGTGCTGTCGACAGGGAACGGGGCGGGGAGCTGTTTTTT
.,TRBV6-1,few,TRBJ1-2,CASSGHGLYGYTF,TGTGCCAGCAGTGGACACGGGCTCTATGGCTACACCTTC
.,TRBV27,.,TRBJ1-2,CASSLSIYGYTF,TGTGCCAGCAGTTTATCGATCTATGGCTACACCTTC
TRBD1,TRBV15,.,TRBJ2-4,CATSGGTGRNIQYF,TGTGCCACCAGCGGAGGGACAGGGAGAAACATTCAGTACTTC
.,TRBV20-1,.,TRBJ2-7,CSARDWVSSSYEQYF,TGCAGTGCTAGAGACTGGGTTTCCAGTTCCTACGAGCAGTACTTC
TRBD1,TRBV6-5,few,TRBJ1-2,CASSYGQGPGGYTF,TGTGCCAGCAGTTACGGACAGGGTCCCGGTGGCTACACCTTC
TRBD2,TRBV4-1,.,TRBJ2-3,CASSQVGRGASEDTQYF,TGCGCCAGCAGCCAAGTCGGGCGGGGGGCCTCCGAAGATACGCAGTATTTT
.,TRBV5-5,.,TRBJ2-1,CASSLGSNNEQFF,TGTGCCAGCAGCTTGGGGTCTAACAATGAGCAGTTCTTC
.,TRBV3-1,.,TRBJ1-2,CASRPRSFYGYTF,TGTGCCAGCAGACCGAGGAGCTTCTATGGCTACACCTTC
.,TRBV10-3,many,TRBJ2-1,CASDLTGGGGNEQFF,TGTGCCAGTGACCTGACAGGTGGCGGAGGCAATGAGCAGTTCTTC
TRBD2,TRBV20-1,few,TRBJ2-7,CSALAGGYPYEQYF,TGCAGTGCACTAGCGGGGGGCTACCCCTACGAGCAGTACTTC
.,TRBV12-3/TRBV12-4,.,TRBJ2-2,CASSLIPSRVVGELFF,TGTGCCAGCAGTTTGATTCCGTCCAGGGTGGTCGGGGAGCTGTTTTTT
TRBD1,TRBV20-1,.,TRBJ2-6,CCAMGQGPSGANVLTF,TGCTGTGCCATGGGACAGGGTCCCTCTGGGGCCAACGTCCTGACTTTC
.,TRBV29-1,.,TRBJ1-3,CSGGDRVGGNTIYF,TGCAGCGGAGGAGATCGGGTTGGAGGAAACACCATATATTTT
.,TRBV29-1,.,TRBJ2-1,CSVEPGQGFEQFF,TGCAGCGTTGAACCAGGTCAGGGATTTGAGCAGTTCTTC
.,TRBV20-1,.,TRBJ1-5,CSATAPGSKAPQHF,TGCAGTGCTACTGCCCCGGGTTCCAAGGCGCCCCAGCATTTT
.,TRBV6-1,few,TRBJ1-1,CASSDLPGRGNTEAFF,TGTGCCAGCAGTGACCTACCGGGCCGGGGCAACACTGAAGCTTTCTTT
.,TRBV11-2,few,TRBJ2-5,CASSPGTQKRQETQYF,TGTGCCAGCAGCCCGGGGACACAGAAAAGACAAGAGACCCAGTACTTC
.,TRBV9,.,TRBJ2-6,CASSVEGSGANVLTF,TGTGCCAGCAGCGTAGAAGGGTCTGGGGCCAACGTCCTGACTTTC
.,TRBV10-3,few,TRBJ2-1,CAIKSQGEQFF,TGTGCCATCAAGTCACAGGGAGAGCAGTTCTTC
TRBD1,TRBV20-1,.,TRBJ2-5,CSADRGIRETQYF,TGCAGTGCGGACAGGGGGATAAGAGAGACCCAGTACTTC
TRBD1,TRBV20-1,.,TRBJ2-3,CSASLTGLDFGSQGTQYF,TGCAGTGCTAGTTTGACAGGCCTCGATTTCGGTTCACAGGGGACGCAGTATTTT
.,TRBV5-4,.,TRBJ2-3,CASRRDFITDTQYF,TGTGCCAGCAGAAGGGACTTTATCACAGATACGCAGTATTTT
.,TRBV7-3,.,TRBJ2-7,CASSLTWGPSSYEQYF,TGTGCCAGCAGCTTAACTTGGGGCCCGAGCTCCTACGAGCAGTACTTC
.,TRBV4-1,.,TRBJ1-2,CASSQAFEDNYGYTF,TGCGCCAGCAGCCAAGCTTTCGAGGATAACTATGGCTACACCTTC
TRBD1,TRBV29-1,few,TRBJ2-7,CSVEERGQGEWYEQYF,TGCAGCGTTGAAGAAAGAGGACAGGGAGAATGGTACGAGCAGTACTTC
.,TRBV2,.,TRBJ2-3,CASTDWGRGTDTQYF,TGTGCCAGCACAGACTGGGGGCGAGGCACAGATACGCAGTATTTT